This T cell receptor (beta chain) is drawn from a study of cytomegalovirus exposure and HLA in healthy donors (dated by TCRdb to about 2017). In the study overall: An earlier analysis of about 560 of the donors reported around 280 Gb of sequence data and around 120 million unique TCR beta sequences obtained from around 180 million T cells. Donor age, sex, ethnicity and CMV serostatus were compiled together with the repertoire data. The study profiled the T cell repertoires of hundreds of subjects by immunosequencing and related them to cytomegalovirus serostatus. The study combined high-throughput TCR immunosequencing, statistical association of individual TCRs with disease status, and machine learning to predict cytomegalovirus infection status. A later genetic analysis used genome-wide SNP genotypes for about three fifths of the 666 donors, treating that subset as a discovery cohort. Among about 370 genotyped donors of the cohort, an average of roughly 230,000 unique TCR beta nucleotide sequences was sequenced per donor, of which roughly 17% were non-productive. The study aimed to test whether signatures of past pathogen exposure could be identified by cataloging public T cell receptors. All discovery cohort repertoires had been generated on a single sequencing platform. The later analysis used no new phenotypic data to find candidate immune exposures, relying instead on TCR beta sequences and their occurrence across donors. A later analysis re-examined previously published TCR beta repertoires from 600 to 700 donors and added high-resolution HLA genotyping to investigate patterns of TCR occurrence. Roughly 5 DR-DQ haplotypes were handled as single units for association and clustering because linkage in the cohort was strong. The number of typed donors differed by locus: 629-630 for A, B, C, DRB1 and DQB1; some 500 for DQA1; 600 to 610 for DPA1; and roughly 490 for DPB1. HLA typing covered class I and class II loci at four-digit resolution. An early release that covered some 630 HLA-typed donors contained approximately 300 gigabases of sequencing data and tens of millions of unique TCR sequences. In an earlier analysis of 587 of the donors, high-throughput TCR beta sequencing was used to judge whether each TCR beta V gene segment behaved as functional or pseudogenic. Of the roughly 420 genotyped donors, less than 90% were placed in the genetic ancestry cluster associated with self-reported Caucasian donors. A separate validation cohort of 100 to 150 different subjects was used in addition to the approximately 700-subject first cohort. The investigation overall reported the following: Because counts were too low, some 16 rarely observed V segments, including chromosome 9 orphons, were excluded from the earlier analysis of 587 of the donors. In an earlier analysis of approximately 590 of the donors, most TCR beta V segments were observed in productive rearrangements about 90% or about 30% of the time, broadly matching IMGT annotations. Because the 87-base-pair reads could not distinguish some IMGT-functional V segments, including TRBV6-2 and TRBV6-3, those segments were excluded. In a later analysis, most CMV-associated TCR beta chains were found to appear HLA-restricted, with HLA associations seemingly driven largely by CMV exposure. The study gave a list of about 160 TCR beta chains associated with cytomegalovirus. A later analysis found that TCR association rates varied across HLA loci, with DRB1 alleles showing the most associated TCRs and HLA-C alleles the fewest. A further reported finding was that TCR beta sequences accurately predicted the HLA-A and HLA-B alleles for most subjects in the first cohort. In a later genetic analysis, a missense DCLRE1C variant was associated with V-gene and J-gene trimming of TCR beta chains, and the association was replicated in an independent cohort. The classifier was reported to diagnose cytomegalovirus status with high specificity and sensitivity in both the original cohort and the validation cohort. Sequencing depth was assumed to be roughly uniform across donors in the presence/absence analyses, though that assumption may not hold. In vitro tests confirmed that a few of the cytomegalovirus-associated TCR beta chains recognize cytomegalovirus antigens. The only immune exposure information available for the cohort was CMV serostatus. Correlated functional status among segregating V segments might be attributable to linkage disequilibrium, but an unknown experimental factor could not be ruled out. Assigning TCR associations to individual alleles was difficult when HLA alleles, especially DR and DQ, strongly co-occurred. A cluster of highly shared sequence variants was judged likely to represent a technical artifact of the sequencing pipeline. Because HLA typing was unavailable for some donors at each locus, only the typed subset was used in association tests. The authors suggested that the approach could potentially be generalized to other disease states and immunological phenotypes. According to a later genetic analysis, donors in an Asian-associated ancestry cluster had fewer N-insertions in productive TCRs than the roughly 670-donor mean. Specific HLA alleles were associated with around 18,000 TCR beta sequences at a false discovery rate of 0.05 in a later analysis. In a later analysis, HLA-associated TCR beta chains were found to be more clonally expanded and to have lower generation probabilities than equally common non-associated chains. Only TCR beta chains were sequenced in this cohort, and the absence of alpha or paired-chain data limited detectable features. While some public TCRs were present in many individuals, most TCR sequences turned up only very rarely across donors. Several of the top co-occurrence clusters appeared to be linked to parvovirus B19, influenza, CMV and Epstein-Barr virus, according to a later analysis.

In total, roughly 710 healthy bone marrow donors made up the cohort. All cohort members were sampled while nominally healthy, although unrecorded immune exposures were likely present. The donor tested CMV seronegative, placing the donor among the 350 to 400 seronegative members of the cohort. A peripheral blood sample was provided by each donor, and peripheral blood mononuclear cells were used for TCR beta sequencing. The Qiagen DNeasy Blood Extraction Kit was used to extract genomic DNA from the blood cell samples. Receptors were amplified or captured by the immunoSEQ multiplex PCR assay. For the multiplex PCR, a mixture combining 60 forward primers for TCR Vbeta segments and 13 reverse primers for TCR Jbeta segments was used. A multiplex PCR assay on genomic DNA amplified the CDR3 region of rearranged TCR beta genes. Amplified TCR beta libraries were sequenced as 87-base-pair reads on the Illumina HiSeq System. Regarding the original processing steps: A later analysis tallied 75 million to 95 million unique TCR beta chains across the 600 to 700 repertoires, and 10 million to 11 million of those chains were shared by two or more donors. Raw reads were error-corrected and collapsed into unique sequences with a nearest-neighbor algorithm that merged closely related sequences to remove PCR and sequencing errors. To assign V, D and J gene segments, CDR3 sequences were aligned to IMGT reference sequences. For a sequence to be retained, a match of at least six nucleotides to both a V gene segment and a J gene segment was required. Rearrangements were classified as productive when the CDR3 lacked stop codons and remained in frame with V and J, and all other rearrangements were classified as non-productive. CDR3 was defined according to IMGT convention as the region running from the second conserved V-encoded cysteine to the conserved J-encoded phenylalanine. The earlier analysis of about 500 of the donors excluded sequences that lacked an unambiguous match to a single V gene segment. In an earlier analysis of some 590 of the donors, V segments were called functional above 56.7% productive rearrangements and were called segregating when the between-donor standard deviation exceeded 5%. A statistical classification framework was built to diagnose cytomegalovirus status from the catalog of TCR beta chain sequences. In a later analysis, V and J genes were assigned by comparing TCR nucleotide sequences against IMGT/GENE-DB human TR gene sequences. In a later analysis, CDR3 sequences and most-parsimonious VDJ recombination scenarios were assigned using the TCRdist pipeline. In a later analysis, each TCR beta chain was defined by its CDR3 amino acid sequence together with its V-gene family, and reads lacking a unique V-gene family were excluded. To address suspected cross-contamination and a sequencing artifact, a later analysis removed 550 to 750 highly shared, low-generation-probability nucleotide sequences. In a later analysis, a clonal expansion index for each public chain was calculated from normalized within-repertoire ranks of inferred template counts. In a later analysis, generation probabilities were computed with a VDJ recombination model fitted to out-of-frame rearrangements, and the resulting probabilities were checked against IGoR. A later analysis scored TCR-TCR, TCR-HLA and TCR-CMV co-occurrence with hypergeometric tests, applying a repertoire-size bias correction to TCR pairs. To estimate false discovery rates, a later analysis permuted the HLA or CMV assignments 20 times. In a later analysis, co-occurring TCRs were grouped using DBSCAN, with TCRdist sequence similarity added in when clustering inside HLA-allele-positive subsets. Co-occurrence clustering excluded repertoires with fewer than 30,000 or more than 120,000 public chains, plus five with anomalous nucleotide sharing. TCRdb stores this immuneACCESS table with in-frame sequences only. Part of the clones is absent; in the studies checked, under half of the shortfall reflects unresolved V genes, and no reason is known for the rest. V, J and clone size are those of that table, while D and trimming were read from the DNA. The sample table lists roughly 190,000 clones, 75% to 80% of them with a count of one. Jointly, the top ten make up about 2.6% of the sample.

CDR1 MDHEN and CDR2 SYDVKM were looked up in the germline V gene. Counted from cysteine to phenylalanine, this CDR3 has 18 amino acids. Only the CDR3 portion is preserved as DNA: 54 bases, with reading frame beginning at the first base. V is reduced by 8 bases and J by 4 bases, leaving a spacing of 30 bases between them. Notes on this clone: What antigen it recognizes has not been identified. No base quality information exists; no much larger clone differs at one position.

The V and J segments used are TRBV28 and TRBJ2-7, with TRBD2 as a weak D call on 5 bases. The source material was PBMCs. The source of this sequence is a female donor in good health and CMV-seronegative. The CDR3 sequence is CASAPTGIATIRPYEQYF. The DNA sequence is as follows: TGTGCCAGCGCCCCCACGGGAATCGCGACCATTCGACCTTACGAGCAGTACTTC.